A single sample is the source of the 9 T cell receptor beta chains below, sequenced in a study of cytomegalovirus exposure and HLA in healthy donors. Repertoires were generated with immunoSEQ multiplex PCR, while TCRdb's copy carries only in-frame clones and drops some. Seen here are around 190,000 clones, 80% to 90% observed once, and the top ten hold 1.2%. The specimen was PBMCs. Receptor source: a woman in her twenties or thirties in good health and CMV-seronegative.

This clone appeared once. This chain joins TRBV7-6 and TRBJ2-5, with TRBD2 identical over 12 bases. This CDR3 comprises 14 residues. Germline trimming cut 4 bases from V and 5 bases from J; bases unmatched to any gene: 2. CDR1 and CDR2 from the germline V gene are SGHVS and FNYEAQ. In nucleotides, the CDR3 is TGTGCCAGCAGCTCTAGCGGGAGGGTGGAGACCCAGTACTTC. Its translation: CASSSSGRVETQYF.

V and J are TRBV2 and TRBJ2-2; 8 bases map to TRBD2. The germline V gene has CDR1 SNHLY and CDR2 FYNNEI. The CDR3 contains 15 residues. With V trimmed by 7 bases and J by 9 bases, 13 bases remained unmatched. CDR3: CASTGGSGAGRELFF. CDR3 DNA: TGTGCCAGCACGGGGGGGAGTGGCGCCGGCCGGGAGCTGTTTTTT. Together with reference TRBV2 and TRBJ2-2, the CDR3 gives the full variable domain: EPEVTQTPSHQVTQMGQEVILRCVPISNHLYFYWYRQILGQKVEFLVSFYNNEISEKSEIFDDQFSVERPDGSNFTLKIRSTKLEDSAMYFCASTGGSGAGRELFFGEGSRLTVL.

This rearrangement joins TRBV29-1 to TRBJ2-7, with 11 bases matching TRBD2. The V gene end was trimmed by 7 bases and the J gene end by 3 bases; junction bases not matched to a gene: 8. Germline V gene data show CDR1 as SQVTM and CDR2 as ANQGSEA. CDR3 length equals 14 residues. The DNA of the CDR3 is TGCAGCGCCACCGGGACTAGCGGAGGCTACGAGCAGTACTTC. Amino acids: CSATGTSGGYEQYF.

J is TRBJ1-5 and V is TRBV27; D unresolved. The V gene lost 5 bases and the J gene lost 0 bases, with 14 bases spanning the gap. The CDR3 sequence is 16 residues long. Germline CDR1 and CDR2: MNHEY and SMNVEV (reference sequence). This CDR3 reads CASSAESPYSNQPQHF. The CDR3 region has the DNA TGTGCCAGCAGTGCGGAGAGTCCTTATAGCAATCAGCCCCAGCATTTT.

This chain connects TRBV5-4 to TRBJ1-1; D call uncertain. V lost 4 bases to trimming and J lost 4 bases, with 20 bases between them. The CDR3 totals 16 residues. Germline V gene data show CDR1 as SGHNT and CDR2 as YYREEE (reference sequence). The CDR3 DNA sequence: TGTGCCAGCAGCCCGCGGGTTGGCACCAAAATCACTGAAGCTTTCTTT. It specifies CASSPRVGTKITEAFF.

This clone has just a few counts. This rearrangement joins TRBV4-1 to TRBJ2-3, with D perhaps TRBD2 (5 bases). This CDR3 comprises 16 residues. V lost 2 bases and J 0 bases, leaving 12 bases between the germline ends. Germline V gene lookup returns CDR1 MGHRA and CDR2 YSYEKL. Written as DNA, the CDR3 is TGCGCCAGCAGCCAACAGCTAGCAGTTAGCACAGATACGCAGTATTTT. Encoded protein: CASSQQLAVSTDTQYF.

This clone occurred once. The gene calls are TRBV28 and TRBJ1-6; TRBD1 matches 10 bases. J was trimmed by 7 bases and V by 4 bases; bases with no gene match: 10. This CDR3 region has 17 residues. Germline V gene data show CDR1 as MDHEN and CDR2 as SYDVKM. The CDR3 loop is CASSSPLGQGKNSPLHF. The CDR3 DNA reads TGTGCCAGCAGTTCCCCTTTGGGACAGGGGAAGAATTCACCCCTCCACTTT. The full variable domain, in which reference TRBV28 and TRBJ1-6 provide the parts outside the CDR3, is DVKVTQSSRYLVKRTGEKVFLECVQDMDHENMFWYRQDPGLGLRLIYFSYDVKMKEKGDIPEGYSVSREKKERFSLILESASTNQTSMYLCASSSPLGQGKNSPLHFGNGTRLTVT.

This clone is a singleton in its sample. The rearrangement links TRBV30 to TRBJ1-4, with D perhaps matching TRBD1 (6 bases). CDR1 and CDR2 from the germline V gene are GTSNPN and SVGIG (reference sequence). V lost 5 bases to trimming and J lost 4 bases, with 14 bases between them. There are 14 residues in the CDR3. The CDR3 sequence: CAWVPGHRNEKLFF. The CDR3 nucleotides read TGTGCCTGGGTACCGGGACACCGTAATGAAAAACTGTTTTTT.

This sequence joins TRBV6-5 and TRBJ1-2; 7 nucleotides line up with TRBD1. Losses at the gene ends were 6 bases for V and 4 bases for J; bases not matched to a gene: 11. Germline CDR1 is MNHEY and CDR2 is SVGAGI. CDR3 size: 15 residues. The CDR3 DNA sequence: TGTGCCAGCAGATCCGACAGGGTCGGGATCTATGGCTACACCTTC. As protein: CASRSDRVGIYGYTF.